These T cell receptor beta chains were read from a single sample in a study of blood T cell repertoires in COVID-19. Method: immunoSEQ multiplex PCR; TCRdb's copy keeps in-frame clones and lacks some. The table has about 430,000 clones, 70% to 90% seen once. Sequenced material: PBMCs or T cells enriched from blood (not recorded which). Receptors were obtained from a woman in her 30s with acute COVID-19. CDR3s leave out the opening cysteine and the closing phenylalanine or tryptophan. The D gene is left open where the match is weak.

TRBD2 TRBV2 ASSPSYSSGVETQY
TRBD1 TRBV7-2 ASSPGTGAANTIY
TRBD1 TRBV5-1 ASSLVQGASHNGYT
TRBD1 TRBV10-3 AISPGTGRNQPQH
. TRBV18 ASSPQHDSLDQPQH
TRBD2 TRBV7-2 ASSLGGTAVAEQF
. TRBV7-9 ASSSTGQEKLF
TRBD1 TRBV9 ASSTGTATEAF
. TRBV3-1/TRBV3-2 ASSQVTGSYEQY
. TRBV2 ASRRHAYRDSGNTIY
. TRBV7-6 ASSLAPLWPEAF
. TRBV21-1 ASSNPNRGNVF
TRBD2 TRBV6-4 ASSLNTRSGGEQF
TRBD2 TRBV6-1 ASSGLAGGDDYNEQF
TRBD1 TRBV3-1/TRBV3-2 ASSQRGQSNEQY
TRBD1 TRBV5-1 ASSSGQGATNEKLF
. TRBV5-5 ASRWGIGVGTEAF
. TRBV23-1 ASSLSSSGNTIY
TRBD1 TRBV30 AWTRDRMIYGYT
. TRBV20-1 SASPGQQEGDTQY
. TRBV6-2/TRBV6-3 ASSNPQGIPGYT
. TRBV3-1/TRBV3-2 ASSPRGSYEQY
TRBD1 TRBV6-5 ASSSRDRGSYEQY
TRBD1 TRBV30 AWRGQGRNTEAF
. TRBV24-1 ATSRLYTGELF
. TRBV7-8 ASSLETARAF
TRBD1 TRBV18 ASGQGISGNTIY
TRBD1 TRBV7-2 ASSLEWAPGQGSYNEQF
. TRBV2 ASITQGTMNTEAF
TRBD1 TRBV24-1 ATSVGGQGTGEQY
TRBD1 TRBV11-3 ASSFRGDTQY
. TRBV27 ASSSPRGGGNTIY
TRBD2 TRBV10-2 ASSVGGGINEQY
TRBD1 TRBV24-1 ATGQGGSYEQY
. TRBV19 ASSIGGGELF
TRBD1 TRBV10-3 AINSGQQNQPQH
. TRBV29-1 SVSFAGTLTEAF
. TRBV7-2 ASSLRDSSLDEQY
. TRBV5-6 ASSLVGSLVEQY
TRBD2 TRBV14 ASSAYRGGTYNEQF
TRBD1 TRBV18 ASSPPPGTGGNEQY
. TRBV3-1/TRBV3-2 ASSRFIGAYNEQF
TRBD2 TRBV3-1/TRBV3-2 ASSHTAGTSGGRGPGELF
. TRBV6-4 ASRRDSLSNYGYT
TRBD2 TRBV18 ASSGGSHEQY
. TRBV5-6 ASSLETGHPNTEAF
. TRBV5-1 ASSLVPDSGYEQY
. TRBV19 ASTPNSGLTYNEQF
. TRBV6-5 ASSTSYEQY
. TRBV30 AWSVGGSGANVLT
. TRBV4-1 ASSQGSGFTGELF
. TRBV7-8 ASSFASGDDLYGYT
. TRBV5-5 ASSSILGQYNEQF
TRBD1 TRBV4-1 ASSQADRGRGGYT